The source of this T cell receptor beta chain is a study of cytomegalovirus exposure and HLA in healthy donors. With 7 bases clipped from V and 8 bases from J, the junction kept 7 bases outside the gene matches. Germline CDR1 is MDHEN and CDR2 is SYDVKM. CDR3 length: 13 amino acids. Profiling relied on immunoSEQ multiplex PCR, and the TCRdb table lists in-frame clones only, not all of them. Here the sample spans some 220,000 clones, around nine tenths being singletons. The sequence came from a woman aged 18-35 years in good health and CMV-seronegative. The chain uses TRBV28 and TRBJ2-1; 8 bases align to TRBD2. Sequencing used PBMCs. CDR3 in amino acids: CASTGAGDDEQFF. The DNA for the CDR3 is TGTGCCAGCACAGGAGCGGGGGACGATGAGCAGTTCTTC.